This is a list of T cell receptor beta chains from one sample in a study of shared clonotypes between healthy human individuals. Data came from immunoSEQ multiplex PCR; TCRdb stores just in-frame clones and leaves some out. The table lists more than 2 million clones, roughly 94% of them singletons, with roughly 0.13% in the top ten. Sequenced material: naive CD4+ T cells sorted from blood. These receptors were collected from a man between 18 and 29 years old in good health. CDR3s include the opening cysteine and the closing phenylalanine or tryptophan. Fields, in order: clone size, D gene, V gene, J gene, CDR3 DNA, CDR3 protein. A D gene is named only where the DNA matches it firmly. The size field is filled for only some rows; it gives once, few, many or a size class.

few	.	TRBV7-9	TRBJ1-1	TGTGCCAGCAGCTCCACAGGGAACACTGAAGCTTTCTTT	CASSSTGNTEAFF
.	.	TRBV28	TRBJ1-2	TGTGCCAGCAGCACAGGGCGGTATGGCTACACCTTC	CASSTGRYGYTF
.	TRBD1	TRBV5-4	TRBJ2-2	TGTGCCAGCAGCCTGGACAACAGGGGGGAGGCCGGGGAGCTGTTTTTT	CASSLDNRGEAGELFF
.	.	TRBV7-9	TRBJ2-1	TGTGCCAGCAGCCCAGTTATTACAGGGCCTAATGAGCAGTTCTTC	CASSPVITGPNEQFF
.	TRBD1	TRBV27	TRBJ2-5	TGTGCCAGCAGTTCAGGAACAGGGGGTGTAGAGACCCAGTACTTC	CASSSGTGGVETQYF
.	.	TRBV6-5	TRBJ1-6	TGTGCCAGCAGGGAGCAGGCCTATAATTCACCCCTCCACTTT	CASREQAYNSPLHF
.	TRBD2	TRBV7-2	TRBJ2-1	TGTGCCAGCAGCACGAGAAGGACTAGCGGAGAGCAGTTCTTC	CASSTRRTSGEQFF
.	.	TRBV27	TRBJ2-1	TGTGCCAGCAGTTTGGAGGGGGGGCCTGTGAATGAGCAGTTCTTC	CASSLEGGPVNEQFF
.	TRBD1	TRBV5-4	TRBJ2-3	TGTGCCAGCAGTGTGGACAGGGGGCGGACAGATACGCAGTATTTT	CASSVDRGRTDTQYF
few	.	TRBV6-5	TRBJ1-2	TGTGCCAGCAGTTACGGGCAGGACTATGGCTACACCTTC	CASSYGQDYGYTF
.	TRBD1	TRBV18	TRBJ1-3	TGTGCCAGCTCAGGACAGGGAAGAGGTGGAAACACCATATATTTT	CASSGQGRGGNTIYF
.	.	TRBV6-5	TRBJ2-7	TGTGCCAGCAGTTACGGCTCGACCAATGCCCCCTTTGTGCAGTACTTC	CASSYGSTNAPFVQYF
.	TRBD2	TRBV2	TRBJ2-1	TGTGCCAGCAGTGGTACGGGGGGGTCCTACAATGAGCAGTTCTTC	CASSGTGGSYNEQFF
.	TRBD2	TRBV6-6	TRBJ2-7	TGTGCCAGCAAGGCTAGCGGGAGTGAAGAGCAGTACTTC	CASKASGSEEQYF
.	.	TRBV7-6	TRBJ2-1	TGTGCCAGCAGCATACACGATGAGCAGTTCTTC	CASSIHDEQFF
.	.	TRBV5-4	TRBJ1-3	TGTGCCAGCAGTCCTGGGGGGATCAGTGGAAACACCATATATTTT	CASSPGGISGNTIYF
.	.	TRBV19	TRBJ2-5	TGTGCCAGTAGTATATCGGGCGGGACGTCCCGAGAGACCCAGTACTTC	CASSISGGTSRETQYF
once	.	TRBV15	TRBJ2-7	TGTGCCACCAGCACCGACAGGTTCTACGAGCAGTACTTC	CATSTDRFYEQYF
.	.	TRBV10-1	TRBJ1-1	TGCGCCAGCAGTGGGACAATAAACACTGAAGCTTTCTTT	CASSGTINTEAFF
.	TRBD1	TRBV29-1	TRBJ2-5	TGCAGCGTTGAAAGGGGACAGACTACTAAAGAGACCCAGTACTTC	CSVERGQTTKETQYF
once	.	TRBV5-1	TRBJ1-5	TGCGCCAGCAGCACCGGGACGGTGGGACAGCCCCAGCATTTT	CASSTGTVGQPQHF
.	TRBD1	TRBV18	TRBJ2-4	TGTGCCAGCTCACCGGGGACAGGGGAAATGCACATTCAGTACTTC	CASSPGTGEMHIQYF
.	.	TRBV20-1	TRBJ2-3	TGCAGTGCTAGCAGCACAGATACGCAGTATTTT	CSASSTDTQYF
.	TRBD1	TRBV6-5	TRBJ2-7	TGTGCCAGCAGCTCCGACAGGGTAGGGCAGTACTTC	CASSSDRVGQYF
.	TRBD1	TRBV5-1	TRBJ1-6	TGCGCCAGCAGACCGGGGACAGGGGATTCACCCCTCCACTTT	CASRPGTGDSPLHF
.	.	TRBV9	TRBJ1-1	TGTGCCAGCAGCGATCTTCCCCTCCGGGTCCCTGAAGCTTTCTTT	CASSDLPLRVPEAFF
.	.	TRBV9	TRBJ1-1	TGTGCCAGCAGCGCAACACTCACAGGGCTTAATGGTGAAGCTTTCTTT	CASSATLTGLNGEAFF
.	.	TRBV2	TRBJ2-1	TGTGCCAGCAGGGGGATTGGCTCCTACAATGAGCAGTTCTTC	CASRGIGSYNEQFF